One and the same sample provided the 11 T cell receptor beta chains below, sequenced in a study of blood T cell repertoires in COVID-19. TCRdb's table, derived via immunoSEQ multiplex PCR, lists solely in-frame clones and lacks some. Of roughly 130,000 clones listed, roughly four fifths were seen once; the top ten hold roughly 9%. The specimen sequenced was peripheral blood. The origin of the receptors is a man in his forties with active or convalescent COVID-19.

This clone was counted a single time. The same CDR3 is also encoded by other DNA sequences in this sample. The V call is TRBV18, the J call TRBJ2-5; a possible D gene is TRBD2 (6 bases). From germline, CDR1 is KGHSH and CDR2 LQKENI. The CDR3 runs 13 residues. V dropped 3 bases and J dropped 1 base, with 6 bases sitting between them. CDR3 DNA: TGTGCCAGCTCACCGGGACTCCAAGAGACCCAGTACTTC. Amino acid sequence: CASSPGLQETQYF.

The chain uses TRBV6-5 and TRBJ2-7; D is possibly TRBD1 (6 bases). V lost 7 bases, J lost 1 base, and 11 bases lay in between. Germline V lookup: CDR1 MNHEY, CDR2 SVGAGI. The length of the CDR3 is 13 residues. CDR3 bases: TGTGCCAGCAACCGGGACAAGTCCTACGAGCAGTACTTC. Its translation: CASNRDKSYEQYF.

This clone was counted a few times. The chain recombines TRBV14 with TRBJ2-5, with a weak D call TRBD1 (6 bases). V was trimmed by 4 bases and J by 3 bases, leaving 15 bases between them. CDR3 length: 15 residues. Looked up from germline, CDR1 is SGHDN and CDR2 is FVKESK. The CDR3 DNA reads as TGTGCCAGCAGCCTACCGGGACACACTAAAGAGACCCAGTACTTC. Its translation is CASSLPGHTKETQYF.

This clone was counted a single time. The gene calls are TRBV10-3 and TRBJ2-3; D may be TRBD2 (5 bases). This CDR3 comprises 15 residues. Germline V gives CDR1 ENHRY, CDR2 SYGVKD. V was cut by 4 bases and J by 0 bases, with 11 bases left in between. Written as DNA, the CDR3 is TGTGCCATCAGTGTTGGAGGTACTAGCACAGATACGCAGTATTTT. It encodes CAISVGGTSTDTQYF.

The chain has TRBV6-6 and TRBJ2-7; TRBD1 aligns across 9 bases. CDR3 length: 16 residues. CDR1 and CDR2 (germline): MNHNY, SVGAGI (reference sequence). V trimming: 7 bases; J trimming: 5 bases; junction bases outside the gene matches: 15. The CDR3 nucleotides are TGTGCCAGCAAACTTCCTCCCGGGACAGGGCAGGACGAGCAGTACTTC. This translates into CASKLPPGTGQDEQYF.

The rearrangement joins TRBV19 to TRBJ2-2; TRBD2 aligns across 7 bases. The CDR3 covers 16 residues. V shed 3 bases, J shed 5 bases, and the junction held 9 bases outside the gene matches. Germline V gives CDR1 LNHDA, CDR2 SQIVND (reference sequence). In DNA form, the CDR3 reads TGTGCCAGTAGTATGGCGGGGGAGATTGGAACCGGGGAGCTGTTTTTT. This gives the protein CASSMAGEIGTGELFF.

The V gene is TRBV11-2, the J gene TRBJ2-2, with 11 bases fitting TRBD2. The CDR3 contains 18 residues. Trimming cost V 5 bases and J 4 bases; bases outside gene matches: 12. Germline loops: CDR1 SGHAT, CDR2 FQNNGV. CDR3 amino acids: CASSRWGLAGGPTGELFF. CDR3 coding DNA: TGTGCCAGCAGCCGGTGGGGGTTAGCGGGGGGGCCCACCGGGGAGCTGTTTTTT.

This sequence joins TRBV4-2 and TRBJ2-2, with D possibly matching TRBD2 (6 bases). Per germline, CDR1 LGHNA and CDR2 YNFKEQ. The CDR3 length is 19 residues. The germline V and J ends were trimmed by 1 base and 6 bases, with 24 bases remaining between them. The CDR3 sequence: CASSQGVSRTNGDAGELFF. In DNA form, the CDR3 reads TGTGCCAGCAGCCAAGGGGTCTCACGGACTAATGGGGACGCCGGGGAGCTGTTTTTT.

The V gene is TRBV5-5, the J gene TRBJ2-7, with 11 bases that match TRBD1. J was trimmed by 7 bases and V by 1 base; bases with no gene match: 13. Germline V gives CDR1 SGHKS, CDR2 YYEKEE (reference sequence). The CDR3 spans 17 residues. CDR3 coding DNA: TGTGCCAGCAGCTTGTTCTGGAGGGACAGGGGGTTGGATGAGCAGTACTTC. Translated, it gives CASSLFWRDRGLDEQYF.

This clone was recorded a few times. CDR3 DNA: TGTGCCAGCAGCTTGGAAGGAGGTGTTCGGACCGGGGAGCTGTTTTTT. Its translation: CASSLEGGVRTGELFF. J is TRBJ2-2 and V is TRBV5-4, with D perhaps matching TRBD2 (5 bases). The CDR3 runs 16 residues. CDR1 is SGHNT, CDR2 YYREEE, per germline (reference sequence). The germline V and J ends were trimmed by 0 bases and 5 bases, with 14 bases remaining between them.

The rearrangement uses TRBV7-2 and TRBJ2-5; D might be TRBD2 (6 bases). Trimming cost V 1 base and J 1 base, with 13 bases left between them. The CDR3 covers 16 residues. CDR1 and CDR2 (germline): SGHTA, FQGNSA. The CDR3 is CASSLVGLGGQETQYF. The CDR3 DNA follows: TGTGCCAGCAGCTTAGTGGGACTTGGGGGCCAAGAGACCCAGTACTTC.